A selection of T cell receptor beta chains follows, all from one sample in a study of OX40 agonist ivuxolimab in advanced cancers. Using immunoSEQ multiplex PCR, the repertoire was profiled, and TCRdb retains in-frame clones only, with some absent. The table shows over 20,000 clones, with just under 85% occurring only once. This specimen was CD4+ or CD8+ T cells sorted from blood, taken in a trial of the OX40 agonist ivuxolimab. These receptor sequences come from an adult with an advanced solid tumor such as melanoma, head and neck, liver or kidney cancer. The CDR3 runs from the conserved cysteine through the conserved F or W. Each record gives: CDR3 length, clone size, J gene, V gene, D gene, CDR3 DNA, CDR3 protein. D genes are given only for firm matches. Only some rows state a clone size, as once, few, many or a class for expanded clones.

length: 13
size: .
J: TRBJ2-7
V: TRBV4-1
D: .
DNA: TGCGCCAGCAGCCAAGACGCCACCTACGAGCAGTACTTC
CDR3: CASSQDATYEQYF

length: 15
size: .
J: TRBJ1-2
V: TRBV7-9
D: TRBD1
DNA: TGTGCCAGCAATCCACTCCCGACAGGGGGCTATGGCTACACCTTC
CDR3: CASNPLPTGGYGYTF

length: 14
size: .
J: TRBJ2-7
V: TRBV5-6
D: .
DNA: TGTGCCAGCAGCGTAGGGCAGGTTCCCTACGAGCAGTACTTC
CDR3: CASSVGQVPYEQYF

length: 17
size: once
J: TRBJ2-2
V: TRBV7-8
D: .
DNA: TGTGCCAGCAGCTTAGCGTCCCCCAATACATACACCGGGGAGCTGTTTTTT
CDR3: CASSLASPNTYTGELFF

length: 11
size: once
J: TRBJ2-7
V: TRBV7-2
D: .
DNA: TGTGCCAGCAGCTTAAATTACGAGCAGTACTTC
CDR3: CASSLNYEQYF

length: 14
size: .
J: TRBJ1-5
V: TRBV6-5
D: .
DNA: TGTGCCAGCAGTTACTCAAGCGGGGATCAGCCCCAGCATTTT
CDR3: CASSYSSGDQPQHF

length: 14
size: .
J: TRBJ2-2
V: TRBV5-1
D: .
DNA: TGCGCCAGCAGCTTAGGGGGGGACACCGGGGAGCTGTTTTTT
CDR3: CASSLGGDTGELFF

length: 16
size: .
J: TRBJ1-1
V: TRBV13
D: .
DNA: TGTGCCAGCAGCTTGGAAGGGGCGGGGCCGAACACTGAAGCTTTCTTT
CDR3: CASSLEGAGPNTEAFF

length: 15
size: .
J: TRBJ1-4
V: TRBV9
D: .
DNA: TGTGCCAGCAGCGTAGATGGGACACCGAGGGAAAAACTGTTTTTT
CDR3: CASSVDGTPREKLFF

length: 14
size: .
J: TRBJ1-4
V: TRBV7-9
D: .
DNA: TGTGCCAGCAGCTCCTCGACAGGAAATGAAAAACTGTTTTTT
CDR3: CASSSSTGNEKLFF

length: 16
size: .
J: TRBJ2-1
V: TRBV7-8
D: TRBD2
DNA: TGTGCCAGCAGCTTAAGGGCTAGCGGGAGGACGAATGAGCAGTTCTTC
CDR3: CASSLRASGRTNEQFF

length: 15
size: .
J: TRBJ2-7
V: TRBV6-1
D: .
DNA: TGTGCCAGCAGTGCTTTTAGGGGAGCCCCCTACGAGCAGTACTTC
CDR3: CASSAFRGAPYEQYF

length: 14
size: .
J: TRBJ2-7
V: TRBV6-5
D: .
DNA: TGTGCCAGCAGTCCGTTCAGGGGCCCCTACGAGCAGTACTTC
CDR3: CASSPFRGPYEQYF

length: 15
size: .
J: TRBJ2-1
V: TRBV7-6
D: TRBD2
DNA: TGTGCCAGCAGCCCACTAGCGGGAGGGCCGGGTGAGCAGTTCTTC
CDR3: CASSPLAGGPGEQFF

length: 14
size: .
J: TRBJ2-7
V: TRBV5-6
D: TRBD2
DNA: TGTGCCAGCAGCTCGGACTGGGAGGGCTACGAGCAGTACTTC
CDR3: CASSSDWEGYEQYF

length: 15
size: .
J: TRBJ2-2
V: TRBV7-9
D: TRBD1
DNA: TGTGCCAGCCTTCTCAGGACAGGGACACCCGGGGAGCTGTTTTTT
CDR3: CASLLRTGTPGELFF

length: 13
size: .
J: TRBJ2-7
V: TRBV30
D: .
DNA: TGTGCCTGGAGTGTCCAGGGGAGTAGCGAGCAGTACTTC
CDR3: CAWSVQGSSEQYF

length: 16
size: once
J: TRBJ1-1
V: TRBV28
D: TRBD1
DNA: TGTGCCAGCAGCGCTCTGACAGGGGAAGCGGACACTGAAGCTTTCTTT
CDR3: CASSALTGEADTEAFF

length: 16
size: .
J: TRBJ2-5
V: TRBV9
D: .
DNA: TGTGCCAGCAGCCCTCCTGGCGGGGCGGTACCGGGGGCCCAGTACTTC
CDR3: CASSPPGGAVPGAQYF

length: 12
size: few
J: TRBJ2-1
V: TRBV27
D: .
DNA: TGTGCCAGCAGTTGGGGACCCGATGAGCAGTTCTTC
CDR3: CASSWGPDEQFF

length: 12
size: .
J: TRBJ1-1
V: TRBV5-6
D: .
DNA: TGTGCCAGCAGCTTGGGGCGGACTGAAGCTTTCTTT
CDR3: CASSLGRTEAFF

length: 15
size: few
J: TRBJ2-2
V: TRBV19
D: .
DNA: TGTGCCAGTAGTGACCGGGACCTTGGGACCGGGGAGCTGTTTTTT
CDR3: CASSDRDLGTGELFF

length: 15
size: .
J: TRBJ1-3
V: TRBV5-8
D: .
DNA: TGTGCCAGCAGCTCCGGACCTAGCTCTGGAAACACCATATATTTT
CDR3: CASSSGPSSGNTIYF

length: 14
size: .
J: TRBJ1-5
V: TRBV30
D: .
DNA: TGTGCCTGGAGCCGAGCAGGGGACGATCAGCCCCAGCATTTT
CDR3: CAWSRAGDDQPQHF

length: 14
size: .
J: TRBJ1-2
V: TRBV28
D: TRBD1
DNA: TGTGCCAGCAACTCCGGGACAGGGGTGCGTGGCTACACCTTC
CDR3: CASNSGTGVRGYTF

length: 12
size: .
J: TRBJ2-7
V: TRBV6-1
D: .
DNA: TGTGCCAGCAGTTATGGGGTCGGGGAGCAGTACTTC
CDR3: CASSYGVGEQYF

length: 13
size: .
J: TRBJ2-7
V: TRBV27
D: .
DNA: TGTGCCAGCGCCGGGACACGATGGGGGGAGCAGTACTTC
CDR3: CASAGTRWGEQYF

length: 16
size: .
J: TRBJ2-1
V: TRBV29-1
D: TRBD2
DNA: TGCAGCGTTCGGACTAGCGGGAGACACTCCTACAATGAGCAGTTCTTC
CDR3: CSVRTSGRHSYNEQFF

length: 16
size: .
J: TRBJ1-3
V: TRBV11-2
D: .
DNA: TGTGCCAGCAGCTTAGAGGGCAGGGTCTCTGGAAACACCATATATTTT
CDR3: CASSLEGRVSGNTIYF

length: 14
size: .
J: TRBJ2-6
V: TRBV15
D: .
DNA: TGTGCCACCAGCAGCAGGGTCGGGGCCAACGTCCTGACTTTC
CDR3: CATSSRVGANVLTF

length: 15
size: .
J: TRBJ1-2
V: TRBV5-4
D: .
DNA: TGTGCCAGCAGCTTGGAGGCAGGGTGGTCGGATGGCTACACCTTC
CDR3: CASSLEAGWSDGYTF

length: 16
size: .
J: TRBJ2-2
V: TRBV29-1
D: TRBD1
DNA: TGCAGCGTTGAAGACCCCCGGGACAGTAACACCGGGGAGCTGTTTTTT
CDR3: CSVEDPRDSNTGELFF

length: 14
size: .
J: TRBJ2-5
V: TRBV13
D: .
DNA: TGTGCCAGCAGCTTAGGGGGTCGGCAAGAGACCCAGTACTTC
CDR3: CASSLGGRQETQYF

length: 13
size: few
J: TRBJ2-1
V: TRBV19
D: .
DNA: TGTGCCAGTAGTATTCAGGGTGAGGCTGAGCAGTTCTTC
CDR3: CASSIQGEAEQFF

length: 13
size: .
J: TRBJ1-5
V: TRBV5-1
D: .
DNA: TGCGCCAGCAGCTTGGGGGGTACTCAGCCCCAGCATTTT
CDR3: CASSLGGTQPQHF

length: 14
size: once
J: TRBJ1-1
V: TRBV13
D: .
DNA: TGTGCCAGCAGCCGGGGGAGGGGGAACACTGAAGCTTTCTTT
CDR3: CASSRGRGNTEAFF

length: 15
size: .
J: TRBJ2-1
V: TRBV5-6
D: .
DNA: TGTGCCAGCAGCTTATGGGAGGCCTCCTACAATGAGCAGTTCTTC
CDR3: CASSLWEASYNEQFF

length: 19
size: once
J: TRBJ1-3
V: TRBV7-8
D: .
DNA: TGTGCCAGCAGCTTAGATCTCGGTGGCAGGGTGAAATCTGGAAACACCATATATTTT
CDR3: CASSLDLGGRVKSGNTIYF

length: 15
size: once
J: TRBJ2-1
V: TRBV7-6
D: .
DNA: TGTGCCAGCAGCTTAGACAGGGCGCGAAACAATGAGCAGTTCTTC
CDR3: CASSLDRARNNEQFF

length: 14
size: .
J: TRBJ2-7
V: TRBV25-1
D: .
DNA: TGTGCCAGCAGTGAATCCGGGGATCTCAGCGAGCAGTACTTC
CDR3: CASSESGDLSEQYF